The 8 T cell receptor beta chains below come from one sample, sequenced in a study of kidney transplant recipient with SARS-CoV-2 infection. Using its own MiXCR run on the reads, TCRdb lists one record per CDR3 protein. Among about 250,000 distinct CDR3 sequences listed, under 30% were seen once. This specimen was a blood sample, taken at baseline and on approximately day 120 from a kidney transplant recipient. The receptors derive from a male patient younger than 45 who had COVID-19 and was a kidney transplant recipient. Some T cells may be transferred from the graft donor.

On this clonotype itself: An end of the junction differs from the germline gene, which may be a read error. The V gene is TRBV14, the J gene TRBJ2-7, with 10 bases that match TRBD2. Germline-derived CDR1 and CDR2 are SGHDN and FVKESK. The CDR3 contains 13 residues. The DNA for the CDR3 is TGTGCCATCAGCCTAGCGGGAGCTTACGAGCAGTACTTC. It yields the protein CAISLAGAYEQYF.

In the case of this clonotype: A clone one base away is much larger, so this may be a read error. This chain uses TRBV7-2 with TRBJ2-4; 12 bases are a match to TRBD2. The DNA matches TRBJ2-7 better at its end, which makes the J call doubtful. This CDR3 is 15 amino acids long. Germline CDR1 SGHTA, CDR2 FQGNSA. The CDR3 reads CASSLRLAGACEQYF. The CDR3 DNA reads as TGTGCCAGCAGTCTGCGACTAGCGGGGGCCTGCGAGCAGTACTTC.

The chain carries TRBV30 and TRBJ2-1; tentative D call: TRBD2 (5 bases). The CDR3 spans 15 residues. Between the trimmed V and J ends, which lost 1 base and 8 bases, there was a span of 18 bases. Germline CDR1 is GTSNPN and CDR2 is SVGIG (reference sequence). CDR3 DNA sequence: TGTGCCTGGAGTGGTGTGGGAGAGGTATCGCATGAGCAGTTCTTC. It translates to CAWSGVGEVSHEQFF.

This clonotype was picked up many times. The rearrangement links TRBV5-4 to TRBJ2-5; D remains ambiguous. This CDR3 spans 14 amino acids. Trimming took 5 bases from V and 0 from J, leaving 11 bases between them. CDR1 and CDR2 (germline): SGHNT, YYREEE (reference sequence). In DNA, the CDR3 is TGTGCCAGCAGTCCTGACTGGGACCAAGAGACCCAGTACTTC. Its protein product is CASSPDWDQETQYF.

As concerns this clonotype: A much larger clone differs by one base, so this may be a read error. The gene calls are TRBV19 and TRBJ1-1; a possible D gene is TRBD1 (6 bases). Germline V gene sequence: CDR1 LNHDA, CDR2 SQIVND (reference sequence). This CDR3 comprises 15 residues. The CDR3 spells CASSTPGHLNTEALF. The CDR3 DNA reads TGTGCCAGTAGTACCCCGGGACACTTGAACACTGAAGCTCTCTTT.

At least ten counts were recorded for this clonotype. This chain connects TRBV12-3 or TRBV12-4 to TRBJ1-2; no reliable D call. There are 17 residues in the CDR3. Trimming removed 5 bases from V and 4 bases from J, with 23 bases in between. CDR3 sequence (DNA): TGTGCCAGCAGTATGATCTCCACAGCAGGAAAGACCTATGGCTACACCTTC. Encoded protein: CASSMISTAGKTYGYTF.

Worth noting for this clonotype: Being one base from a much bigger clone, this may be a read error. The V gene is TRBV10-1, the J gene TRBJ2-2; 8 bases map to TRBD1. The V gene's germline CDR1 is WNHNN and CDR2 SYGVQD (reference sequence). The CDR3 has 14 amino acids. CDR3 in DNA: TGCGCCAGCAGAGGCCAGGGGGCCACCGGGAAGCTGTTTTTT. This translates into CASRGQGATGKLFF.

The V gene is TRBV3-1, the J gene TRBJ2-2; D remains unclear. This CDR3 region has 18 residues. Per germline, CDR1 LGHDT and CDR2 YNNKEL (reference sequence). Trimming removed 5 bases at V and 5 bases at J, with 24 bases between. The CDR3 loop reads CASSRRSPTSGLTGELFF. DNA for the CDR3: TGTGCCAGCAGCAGACGAAGTCCCACTTCAGGCTTGACCGGGGAGCTGTTTTTT.